Below are 19 T cell receptor beta chains sequenced from a single sample in a study of blood T cell repertoires in COVID-19 (dated by TCRdb to 2020 to 2021). The library was made by the immunoSEQ multiplex PCR assay. Drawn from immuneACCESS, this table holds only the in-frame rearrangements with V and J called that TCRdb kept. Clones are partly lost; checked studies trace under half to an unresolved V gene and leave the rest unexplained. For this sample the table gives roughly 49,000 clones, of which approximately 95% were detected only once. The ten largest clones take up roughly 0.99% of the sample. Sequenced material: peripheral blood. The receptors derive from a man aged 55 to 69 with COVID-19, enrolled during active disease.

The J gene is TRBJ2-1, the V gene TRBV2; 11 positions match TRBD2. Trimming at V came to 4 bases and at J to 4 bases, leaving 3 bases not matched to a gene. The CDR3 sequence is 15 residues long. CDR1 is SNHLY and CDR2 is FYNNEI in the germline V gene. CDR3 amino acids: CASSGGTSGYNEQFF. The CDR3 DNA sequence: TGTGCCAGCAGTGGGGGGACTAGCGGATACAATGAGCAGTTCTTC.

The chain links TRBV6-4 to TRBJ2-7; TRBD1 aligns across 9 bases. CDR1 is MRHNA, CDR2 SNTAGT, per germline. V gave up 7 bases and J gave up 3 bases; unmatched junction bases: 13. The CDR3 loop spans 16 amino acids. The CDR3 sequence: CASTERGTGGIYEQYF. In DNA, the CDR3 is TGTGCCAGCACCGAGCGGGGCACAGGGGGCATCTACGAGCAGTACTTC.

The V gene is TRBV9, the J gene TRBJ1-2; 7 positions match TRBD1. The CDR3 totals 14 residues. V lost 4 bases, J lost 6 bases, and 9 bases stayed unmatched. Germline CDR1 SGDLS, CDR2 YYNGEE. CDR3 in amino acids: CASSRPDRANGYTF. The CDR3 bases are TGTGCCAGCAGCCGTCCCGACAGGGCAAATGGCTACACCTTC.

Concerning this clone itself: The identical CDR3 is also encoded by other nucleotide sequences in the sample. J is TRBJ1-2 and V is TRBV30; D is unresolved. V was pared by 0 bases and J by 5 bases, with 7 bases between. From germline, CDR1 is GTSNPN and CDR2 SVGIG (reference sequence). This CDR3 is 12 amino acids long. CDR3: CAWSVLEYGYTF. The CDR3 DNA follows: TGTGCCTGGAGTGTACTAGAGTATGGCTACACCTTC.

The rearrangement links TRBV6-5 to TRBJ1-6; no clear D. Trimming left V 5 bases short and J 9 bases short, with 17 bases between. The germline gives CDR1 MNHEY, CDR2 SVGAGI. The CDR3 has 15 residues. The CDR3: CASSHKLTRGSPLHF. DNA of the CDR3: TGTGCCAGCAGTCACAAATTAACCCGGGGTTCACCCCTCCACTTT.

The chain recombines TRBV19 with TRBJ2-2; the match to TRBD2 covers 15 bases. The CDR3 is 19 residues long. The V gene's germline CDR1 is LNHDA and CDR2 SQIVND (reference sequence). V trimming: 10 bases; J trimming: 4 bases; junction bases outside the gene matches: 16. As DNA, the CDR3 is TGTGCCACGGTTCCCTCGAGACCGGGACTAGCGGGGGGCACCGGGGAGCTGTTTTTT. Its translation: CATVPSRPGLAGGTGELFF.

The genes are TRBV18 and TRBJ2-7; D might be TRBD1 (5 bases). The CDR3 sequence is 12 residues long. V lost 3 bases and J 6 bases, leaving 9 bases between the germline ends. From germline, CDR1 is KGHSH and CDR2 LQKENI. The DNA for the CDR3 is TGTGCCAGCTCACCGGGTCAGGGCGAGCAGTACTTC. Residues: CASSPGQGEQYF.

The chain carries TRBV10-3 and TRBJ1-2, with TRBD1 identical over 12 bases. The germline CDR1 and CDR2 sequences are ENHRY and SYGVKD. With V trimmed by 3 bases and J by 8 bases, 7 bases remained unmatched. The CDR3 totals 15 residues. The CDR3 protein is CAISEDRDRGQGYTF. The CDR3 DNA sequence: TGTGCCATCAGTGAAGATCGGGACAGGGGGCAAGGCTACACCTTC.

This clone was seen once. The V gene is TRBV2, the J gene TRBJ1-4; D may be TRBD1 (6 bases). Trimming stripped 6 bases from V and 0 bases from J, with 11 bases between. The CDR3 contains 15 residues. Germline loops: CDR1 SNHLY, CDR2 FYNNEI. The DNA for the CDR3 is TGTGCCAGCAGGCTCGGACAGTCAACTAATGAAAAACTGTTTTTT. It specifies CASRLGQSTNEKLFF.

V gene TRBV18 combines with J gene TRBJ1-1, with 8 bases identical to TRBD1. V dropped 3 bases and J dropped 0; count of bases not matched to a gene: 3. The CDR3 runs 15 residues. In germline, CDR1 is KGHSH, CDR2 LQKENI. The CDR3 region has the DNA TGTGCCAGCTCACCGAGGACAGGGTTGAACACTGAAGCTTTCTTT. It is translated as CASSPRTGLNTEAFF.

The chain employs TRBV27 and TRBJ1-5, with 8 bases lining up with TRBD1. This CDR3 has 13 residues. The V gene's germline CDR1 is MNHEY and CDR2 SMNVEV (reference sequence). With V trimmed by 8 bases and J by 11 bases, 11 bases remained unmatched. The CDR3 nucleotides are TGTGCCAGCCGACCCACGGGACAGGTTACCCAGCATTTT. Encoded protein: CASRPTGQVTQHF.

The gene calls are TRBV3-1 (or the pseudogene TRBV3-2) and TRBJ2-1; 8 bases match TRBD1. This CDR3 has 14 amino acids. Germline-derived CDR1 and CDR2 are LGHDT and YNNKEL (reference sequence). The V and J ends lost 4 bases and 6 bases, in that order; junction bases with no gene match: 5. CDR3 in amino acids: CASSPGQVTNEQFF. The CDR3 nucleotides read TGTGCCAGCAGCCCGGGACAGGTGACCAATGAGCAGTTCTTC.

The chain couples TRBV5-1 to TRBJ1-2; D possibly corresponds to TRBD1 (5 bases). This CDR3 contains 15 residues. Trimming took 0 bases from V and 1 from J, leaving 10 bases between them. The germline V gene encodes CDR1 SGHRS and CDR2 YFSETQ. The CDR3 DNA is TGCGCCAGCAGCTTGGAAGACAGACATAACTATGGCTACACCTTC. Translation: CASSLEDRHNYGYTF.

Written as DNA, the CDR3 is TGTGCCAGCAGCTTTAAACGCGGGGGTTTCACCTACGAGCAGTACTTC. Translation: CASSFKRGGFTYEQYF. This rearrangement joins TRBV11-2 to TRBJ2-7; 7 positions match TRBD2. Germline CDR1 SGHAT, CDR2 FQNNGV. Trimming removed 3 bases from V and 2 bases from J; junction bases left unmatched: 10. The CDR3 has 16 residues.

The chain has TRBV4-1 and TRBJ2-1, with TRBD2 identical over 12 bases. This CDR3 is 16 amino acids long. The V and J ends lost 3 bases and 4 bases, in that order; junction bases with no gene match: 4. Per germline, CDR1 MGHRA and CDR2 YSYEKL. The CDR3 region has the DNA TGCGCCAGCAGCCAGGGGACTAGCGGGCCATACAATGAGCAGTTCTTC. This encodes CASSQGTSGPYNEQFF.

This chain links TRBV30 with TRBJ1-6; TRBD1 matches at 9 bases. V lost 3 bases, J lost 7 bases, and 7 bases stayed unmatched. Germline-derived CDR1 and CDR2 are GTSNPN and SVGIG (reference sequence). The CDR3 covers 15 residues. The CDR3 is CAWSRVGTGNSPLHF. CDR3 DNA sequence: TGTGCCTGGAGCCGAGTGGGGACAGGGAATTCACCCCTCCACTTT.

This clone was observed a single time. The chain couples TRBV6-2 or TRBV6-3 to TRBJ2-7, with D maybe TRBD1 (5 bases). The V end was cut by 0 bases, the J end by 3 bases, with 15 bases between. This CDR3 spans 16 amino acids. The germline CDR1 and CDR2 sequences are MNHEY and SVGEGT. The CDR3 spells CASSYSFRQTNYEQYF. CDR3 nucleotides: TGTGCCAGCAGTTACTCCTTTCGACAGACAAACTACGAGCAGTACTTC.

This sequence joins TRBV10-2 and TRBJ1-2; D is ambiguous. The CDR3 loop spans 13 amino acids. Germline loops: CDR1 WSHSY, CDR2 SAAADI. Trimming took 5 bases from V and 2 from J, leaving 9 bases between them. The CDR3 spells CASSTDSNYGYTF. The CDR3 bases are TGCGCCAGCAGTACAGATTCCAACTATGGCTACACCTTC.

The V and J genes are TRBV5-1 and TRBJ2-1; weak D call: TRBD2 (5 bases). Trimming took off 4 bases at V and 3 bases at J, with 8 bases between the two ends. Germline lookup yields CDR1 SGHRS and CDR2 YFSETQ. This CDR3 has 13 amino acids. CDR3 in DNA: TGCGCCAGCAGCATCGGGGACTACAATGAGCAGTTCTTC. It specifies CASSIGDYNEQFF.